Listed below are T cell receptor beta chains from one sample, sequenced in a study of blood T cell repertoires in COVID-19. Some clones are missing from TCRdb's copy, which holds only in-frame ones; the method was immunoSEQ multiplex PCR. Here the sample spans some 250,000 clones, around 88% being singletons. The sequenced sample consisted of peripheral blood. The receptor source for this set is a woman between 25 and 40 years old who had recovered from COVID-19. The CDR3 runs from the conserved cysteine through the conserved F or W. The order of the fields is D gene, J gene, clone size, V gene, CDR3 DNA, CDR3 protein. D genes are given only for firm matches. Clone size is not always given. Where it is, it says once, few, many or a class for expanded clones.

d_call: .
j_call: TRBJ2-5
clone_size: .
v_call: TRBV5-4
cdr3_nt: TGTGCCAGCAGCTTCCGTCGAGAGAAACAAGAGACCCAGTACTTC
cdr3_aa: CASSFRREKQETQYF

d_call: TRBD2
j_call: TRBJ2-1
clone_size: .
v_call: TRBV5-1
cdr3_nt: TGCGCCAGCAGCACGACTAGCGGGAGTTTAGTGCAGTTCTTC
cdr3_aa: CASSTTSGSLVQFF

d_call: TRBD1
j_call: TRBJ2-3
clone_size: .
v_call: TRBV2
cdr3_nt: TGTGCCATAAGACAGGGGGAGCCCACAGATACGCAGTATTTT
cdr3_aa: CAIRQGEPTDTQYF

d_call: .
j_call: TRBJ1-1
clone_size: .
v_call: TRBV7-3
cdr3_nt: TGTGCCAGCAGCCCAGGGCTCAGGGAGGACACTGAAGCTTTCTTT
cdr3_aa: CASSPGLREDTEAFF

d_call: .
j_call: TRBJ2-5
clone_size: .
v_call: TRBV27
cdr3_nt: TGTGCCAGCAGTTTAAAGCGGGAAGAGACCCAGTACTTC
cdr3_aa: CASSLKREETQYF

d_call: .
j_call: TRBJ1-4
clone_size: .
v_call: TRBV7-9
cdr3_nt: TGTGCCAGCAGCTCCCCGCGGGGTGGAGGGATTAATGAAAAACTGTTTTTT
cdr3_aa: CASSSPRGGGINEKLFF

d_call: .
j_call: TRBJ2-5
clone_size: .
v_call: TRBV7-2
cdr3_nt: TGTGCCAGCAGCTTAAACAGGGTCCAAGAGACCCAGTACTTC
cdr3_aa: CASSLNRVQETQYF

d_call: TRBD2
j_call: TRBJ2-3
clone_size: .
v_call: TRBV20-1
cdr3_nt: TGCAGTGCTAGTAGAGCGGGGCGCTTCTTCACAGATACGCAGTATTTT
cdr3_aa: CSASRAGRFFTDTQYF

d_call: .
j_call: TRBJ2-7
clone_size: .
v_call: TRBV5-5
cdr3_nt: TGTGCCAGCAGCCGCCGGGAGCATCTTAAAGAGCAGTACTTC
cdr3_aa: CASSRREHLKEQYF

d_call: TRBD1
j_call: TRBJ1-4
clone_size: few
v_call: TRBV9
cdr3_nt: TGTGCCAGCAGCGCCCGACAGGGAGAGGGTGAAAAACTGTTTTTT
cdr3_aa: CASSARQGEGEKLFF

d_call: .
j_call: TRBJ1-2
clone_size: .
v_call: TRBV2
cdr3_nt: TGTGCCAGCAGTGACCCTTGGGCTGGCTACACCTTC
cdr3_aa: CASSDPWAGYTF

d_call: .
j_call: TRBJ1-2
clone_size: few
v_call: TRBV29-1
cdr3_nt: TGCAGCGTTGAAGACAGAAATGGCTACACCTTC
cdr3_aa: CSVEDRNGYTF

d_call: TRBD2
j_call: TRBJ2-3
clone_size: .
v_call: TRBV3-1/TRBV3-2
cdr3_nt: TGTGCCAGCAGCCAAGTTCTCGGACTAGCGGGGGGGACAGATACGCAGTATTTT
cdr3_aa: CASSQVLGLAGGTDTQYF

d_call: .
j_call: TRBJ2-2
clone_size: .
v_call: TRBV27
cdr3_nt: TGTGCCAGCAGTCCCGCCAGGGTGACCGGGGAGCTGTTTTTT
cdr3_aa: CASSPARVTGELFF

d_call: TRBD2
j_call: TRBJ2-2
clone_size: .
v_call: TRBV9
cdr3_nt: TGTGCCAGCAGCGTAGGTGGACACGGGGGGACCGGGGAGCTGTTTTTT
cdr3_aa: CASSVGGHGGTGELFF

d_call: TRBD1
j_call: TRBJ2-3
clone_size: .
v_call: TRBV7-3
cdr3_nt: TGTGCCAGCAGCCCGGGACAGACCACAGATACGCAGTATTTT
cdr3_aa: CASSPGQTTDTQYF

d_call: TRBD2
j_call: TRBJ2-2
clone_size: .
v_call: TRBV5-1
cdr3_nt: TGCGCCAGCAGCTTGGCCCGGCGGGGAGGGTTGGGCACCGGGGAGCTGTTTTTT
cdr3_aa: CASSLARRGGLGTGELFF

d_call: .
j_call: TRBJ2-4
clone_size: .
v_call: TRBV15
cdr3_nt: TGTGCCACCAGCAGAGAAGGGGGGGCGTTTTTTCAGTACTTC
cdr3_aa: CATSREGGAFFQYF

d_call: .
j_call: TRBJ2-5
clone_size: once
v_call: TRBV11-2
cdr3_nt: TGTGCCAGCAGCCGAACCGACAGTCAAGAGACCCAGTACTTC
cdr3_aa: CASSRTDSQETQYF

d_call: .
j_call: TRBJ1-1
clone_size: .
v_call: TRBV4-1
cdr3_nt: TGCGCCAGCAGCCAAGATAACAGGGCGAACACTGAAGCTTTCTTT
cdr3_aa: CASSQDNRANTEAFF

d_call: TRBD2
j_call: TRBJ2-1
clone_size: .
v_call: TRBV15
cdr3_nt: TGTGCCACCAACCGACTAGCGGGGGGGCTCTACAATGAGCAGTTCTTC
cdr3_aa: CATNRLAGGLYNEQFF

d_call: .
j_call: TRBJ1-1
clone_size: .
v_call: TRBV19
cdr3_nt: TGTGCCAGTAGTATACTTGACGGGGGAGCTTTCTTT
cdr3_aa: CASSILDGGAFF

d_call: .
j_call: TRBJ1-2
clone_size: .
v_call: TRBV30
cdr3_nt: TGCCTTGGTGGCCCCGGGAATAATGGCTACACCTTC
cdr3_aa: CLGGPGNNGYTF

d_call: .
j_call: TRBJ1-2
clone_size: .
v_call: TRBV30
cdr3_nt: TGTGCCTGGATTTATCTAGGCGGCTACACCTTC
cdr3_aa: CAWIYLGGYTF

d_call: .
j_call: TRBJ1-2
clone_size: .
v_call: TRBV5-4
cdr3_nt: TGTGCCAGCAGCTTGAGGGGGAACTATGGCTACACCTTC
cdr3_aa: CASSLRGNYGYTF

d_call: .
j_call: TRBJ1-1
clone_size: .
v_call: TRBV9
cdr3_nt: TGTGCCAGCAGCGTAAATCGTGAGACAGAGAACACTGAAGCTTTCTTT
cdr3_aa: CASSVNRETENTEAFF

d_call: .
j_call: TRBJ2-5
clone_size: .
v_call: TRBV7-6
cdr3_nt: TGTGCCAGCAGCTTAATAGAAAATTCTGACTTAGAACAAGAGACCCAGTACTTC
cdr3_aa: CASSLIENSDLEQETQYF

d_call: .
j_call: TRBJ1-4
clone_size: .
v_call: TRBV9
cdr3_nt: TGTGCCAGCAGCGGAACAGGGAATGAAAAACTGTTTTTT
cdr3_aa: CASSGTGNEKLFF

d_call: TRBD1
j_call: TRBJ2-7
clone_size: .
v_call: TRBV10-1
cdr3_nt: TGCGCCAGCAGCAGGGACAGCTACGAGCAGTACTTC
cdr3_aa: CASSRDSYEQYF

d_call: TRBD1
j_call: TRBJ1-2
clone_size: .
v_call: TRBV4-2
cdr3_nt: TGTGCCAGCAGCCAAGTTACAGGGGGAGGCTATGGCTACACCTTC
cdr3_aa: CASSQVTGGGYGYTF

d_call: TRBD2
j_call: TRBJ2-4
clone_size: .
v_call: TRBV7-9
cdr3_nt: TGTGCCAGCAGCGTTAGCGGGGGGGCCGGGGACATTCAGTACTTC
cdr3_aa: CASSVSGGAGDIQYF

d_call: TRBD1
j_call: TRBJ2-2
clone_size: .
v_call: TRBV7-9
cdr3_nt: TGTGCCAGCAGCTTCCCGGGACAGGCCACCGGGGAGCTGTTTTTT
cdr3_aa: CASSFPGQATGELFF

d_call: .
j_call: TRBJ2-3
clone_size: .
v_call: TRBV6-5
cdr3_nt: TGTGCCAGCAGTTACGGGCTAGCCGATACGCAGTATTTT
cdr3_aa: CASSYGLADTQYF

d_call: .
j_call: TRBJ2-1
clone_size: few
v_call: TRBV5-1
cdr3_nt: TGCGCCAGCAGCTTGCTTGCCTACAATGAGCAGTTCTTC
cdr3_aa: CASSLLAYNEQFF

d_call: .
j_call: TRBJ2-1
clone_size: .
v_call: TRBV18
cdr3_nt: TGTGCCAGCTCACCACCGTTCCCCGACCGGCCAGGGCCAGAGTATGAGCAGTTCTTC
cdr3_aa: CASSPPFPDRPGPEYEQFF

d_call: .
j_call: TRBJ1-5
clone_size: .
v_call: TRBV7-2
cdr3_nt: TGTGCCAGCAGCCTAGGGCGGGATAGCAATCAGCCCCAGCATTTT
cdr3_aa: CASSLGRDSNQPQHF

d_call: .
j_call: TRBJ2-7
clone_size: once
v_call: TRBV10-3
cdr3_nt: TGTGCCATCATGGGGACCTTGCATACCTACACGGCGGGGAACGAGCAGTACTTC
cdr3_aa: CAIMGTLHTYTAGNEQYF